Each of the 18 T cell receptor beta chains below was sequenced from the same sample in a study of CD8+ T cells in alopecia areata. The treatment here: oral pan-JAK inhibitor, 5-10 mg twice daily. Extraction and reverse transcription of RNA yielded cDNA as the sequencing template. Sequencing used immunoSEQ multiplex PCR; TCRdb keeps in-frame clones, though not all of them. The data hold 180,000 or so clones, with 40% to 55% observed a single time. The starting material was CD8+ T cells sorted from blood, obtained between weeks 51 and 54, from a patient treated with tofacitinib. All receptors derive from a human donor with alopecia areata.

CDR3 in amino acids: CASSLAEGFRTDTQYF. The CDR3 DNA reads TGTGCCAGCAGCTTAGCGGAGGGGTTCCGCACAGATACGCAGTATTTT. The chain uses TRBV7-8 and TRBJ2-3, with a weak D call TRBD2 (6 bases). V was trimmed by 0 bases and J by 1 base, leaving 11 bases between them. The CDR3 length is 16 residues. In germline, CDR1 is SGHVS, CDR2 FQNEAQ.

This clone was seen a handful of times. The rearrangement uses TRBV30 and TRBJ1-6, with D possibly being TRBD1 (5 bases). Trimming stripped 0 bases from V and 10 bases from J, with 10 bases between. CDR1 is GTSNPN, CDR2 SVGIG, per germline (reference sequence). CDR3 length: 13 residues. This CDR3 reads CAWSVQVGSPLHF. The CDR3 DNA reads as TGTGCCTGGAGTGTACAGGTCGGCTCACCCCTCCACTTT.

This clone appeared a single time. The CDR3 nucleotides are TGTGCCAGCAGTTCTGGACAGGGGGTTTGGGAAAAACTGTTTTTT. This encodes CASSSGQGVWEKLFF. The J gene is TRBJ1-4, the V gene TRBV27; 10 bases match TRBD1. J was trimmed by 8 bases and V by 4 bases; bases with no gene match: 7. This CDR3 region has 15 residues. The germline CDR1 and CDR2 sequences are MNHEY and SMNVEV (reference sequence).

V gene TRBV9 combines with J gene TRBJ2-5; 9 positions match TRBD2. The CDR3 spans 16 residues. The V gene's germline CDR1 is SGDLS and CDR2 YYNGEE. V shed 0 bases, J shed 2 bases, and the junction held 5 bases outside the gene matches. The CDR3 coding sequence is TGTGCCAGCAGCGTAGCGGCTAGCGGGGAGCAAGAGACCCAGTACTTC. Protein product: CASSVAASGEQETQYF.

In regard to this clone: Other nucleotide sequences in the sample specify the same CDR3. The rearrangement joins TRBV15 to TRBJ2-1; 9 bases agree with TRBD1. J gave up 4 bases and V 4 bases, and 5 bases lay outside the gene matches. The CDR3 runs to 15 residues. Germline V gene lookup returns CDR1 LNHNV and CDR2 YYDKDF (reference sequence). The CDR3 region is CATSIGTGLYNEQFF. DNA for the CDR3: TGTGCCACCAGCATCGGGACAGGGTTGTACAATGAGCAGTTCTTC. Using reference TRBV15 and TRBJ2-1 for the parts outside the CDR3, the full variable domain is DAMVIQNPRYQVTQFGKPVTLSCSQTLNHNVMYWYQQKSSQAPKLLFHYYDKDFNNEADTPDNFQSRRPNTSFCFLDIRSPGLGDTAMYLCATSIGTGLYNEQFFGPGTRLTVL.

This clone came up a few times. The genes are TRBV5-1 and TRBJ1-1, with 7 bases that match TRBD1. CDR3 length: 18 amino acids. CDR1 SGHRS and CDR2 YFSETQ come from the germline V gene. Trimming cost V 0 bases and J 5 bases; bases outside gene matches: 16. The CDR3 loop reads CASSLDIYRGLEGTEAFF. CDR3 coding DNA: TGCGCCAGCAGCTTGGATATCTACAGGGGACTAGAGGGGACTGAAGCTTTCTTT. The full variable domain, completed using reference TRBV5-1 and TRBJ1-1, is KAGVTQTPRYLIKTRGQQVTLSCSPISGHRSVSWYQQTPGQGLQFLFEYFSETQRNKGNFPGRFSGRQFSNSRSEMNVSTLELGDSALYLCASSLDIYRGLEGTEAFFGQGTRLTVV.

The CDR3 spells CSVDLGPGTGELFF. CDR3 in DNA: TGCAGCGTTGATTTAGGCCCTGGCACCGGGGAGCTGTTTTTT. The V call is TRBV29-1, the J call TRBJ2-2; D call uncertain. CDR3 length equals 14 residues. The V and J ends lost 3 bases and 4 bases respectively, with 12 bases between them. CDR1 is SQVTM, CDR2 ANQGSEA, per germline.

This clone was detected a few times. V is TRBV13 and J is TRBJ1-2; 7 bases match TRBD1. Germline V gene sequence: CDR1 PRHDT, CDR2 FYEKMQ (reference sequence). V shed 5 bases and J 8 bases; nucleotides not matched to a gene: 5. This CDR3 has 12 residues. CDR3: CASSLQGEGYTF. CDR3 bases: TGTGCCAGCAGCCTTCAGGGGGAGGGCTACACCTTC.

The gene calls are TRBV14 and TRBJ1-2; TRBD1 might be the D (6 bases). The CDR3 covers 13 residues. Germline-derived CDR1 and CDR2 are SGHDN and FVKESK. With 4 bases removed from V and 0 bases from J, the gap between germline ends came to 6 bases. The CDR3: CASSPGANYGYTF. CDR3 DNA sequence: TGTGCCAGCAGCCCAGGGGCTAACTATGGCTACACCTTC.

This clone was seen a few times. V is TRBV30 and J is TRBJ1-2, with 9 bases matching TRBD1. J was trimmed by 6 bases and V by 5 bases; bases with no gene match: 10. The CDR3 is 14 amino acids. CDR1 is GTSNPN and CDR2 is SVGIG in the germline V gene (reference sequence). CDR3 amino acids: CAWSSGQGLDGYTF. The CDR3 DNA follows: TGTGCCTGGTCGTCGGGACAGGGTTTGGATGGCTACACCTTC.

The CDR3 DNA reads as TGTGCCAGCAGCCACACGGGACTAGCGGGGGGCACCTACAATGAGCAGTTCTTC. Its translation is CASSHTGLAGGTYNEQFF. The chain carries TRBV7-9 and TRBJ2-1; 15 nucleotides align to TRBD2. This CDR3 is built from 18 residues. Germline V gene sequence: CDR1 SEHNR, CDR2 FQNEAQ (reference sequence). V lost 5 bases, J lost 2 bases, and 7 bases stayed unmatched.

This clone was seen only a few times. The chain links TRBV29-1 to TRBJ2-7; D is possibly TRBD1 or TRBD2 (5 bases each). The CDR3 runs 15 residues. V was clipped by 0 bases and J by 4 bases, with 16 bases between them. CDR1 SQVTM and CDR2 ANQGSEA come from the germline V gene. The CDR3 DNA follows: TGCAGCGTTGAAGATCCGGGACGGTCTATGTACGAGCAGTACTTC. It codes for CSVEDPGRSMYEQYF.

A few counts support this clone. CDR3 DNA: TGTGCCAGCAGCTTAGGACAGGGGTCAGATACGCAGTATTTT. Translated: CASSLGQGSDTQYF. The V gene is TRBV13, the J gene TRBJ2-3; 7 bases agree with TRBD1. V lost 0 bases to trimming and J lost 4 bases; unmatched junction nucleotides: 1. The CDR3 is made up of 14 amino acids. Germline V gene data show CDR1 as PRHDT and CDR2 as FYEKMQ (reference sequence).

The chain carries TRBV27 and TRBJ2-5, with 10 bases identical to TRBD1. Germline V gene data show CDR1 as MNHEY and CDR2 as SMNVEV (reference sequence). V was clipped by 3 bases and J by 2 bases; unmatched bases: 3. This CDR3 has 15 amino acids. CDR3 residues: CASSLGQGWQETQYF. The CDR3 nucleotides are TGTGCCAGCAGTTTGGGACAGGGGTGGCAAGAGACCCAGTACTTC.

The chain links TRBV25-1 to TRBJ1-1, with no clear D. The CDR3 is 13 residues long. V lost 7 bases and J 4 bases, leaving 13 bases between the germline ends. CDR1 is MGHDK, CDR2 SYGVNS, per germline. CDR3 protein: CASNPDEGTEAFF. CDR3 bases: TGTGCCAGCAACCCCGATGAGGGCACTGAAGCTTTCTTT.

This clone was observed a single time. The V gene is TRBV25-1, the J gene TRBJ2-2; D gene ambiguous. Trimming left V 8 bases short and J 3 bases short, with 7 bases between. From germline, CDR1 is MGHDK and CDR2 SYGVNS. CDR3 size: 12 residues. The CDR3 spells CASRSDTGELFF. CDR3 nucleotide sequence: TGTGCCAGCCGTTCAGACACCGGGGAGCTGTTTTTT. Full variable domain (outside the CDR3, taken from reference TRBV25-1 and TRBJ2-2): EADIYQTPRYLVIGTGKKITLECSQTMGHDKMYWYQQDPGMELHLIHYSYGVNSTEKGDLSSESTVSRIRTEHFPLTLESARPSHTSQYLCASRSDTGELFFGEGSRLTVL.

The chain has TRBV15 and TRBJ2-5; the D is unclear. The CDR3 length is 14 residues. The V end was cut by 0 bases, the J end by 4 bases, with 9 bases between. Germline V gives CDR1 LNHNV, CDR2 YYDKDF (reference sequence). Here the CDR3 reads CATSREGSGETQYF. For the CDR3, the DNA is TGTGCCACCAGCAGAGAAGGGTCGGGAGAGACCCAGTACTTC.

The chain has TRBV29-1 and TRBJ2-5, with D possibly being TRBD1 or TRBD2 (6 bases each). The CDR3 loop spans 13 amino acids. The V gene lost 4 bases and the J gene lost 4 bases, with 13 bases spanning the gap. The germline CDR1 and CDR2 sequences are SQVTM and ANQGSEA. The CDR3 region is CSVGRGTRETQYF. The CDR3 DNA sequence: TGCAGCGTTGGGAGGGGGACGAGAGAGACCCAGTACTTC.